This TCR beta chain was identified during a study of OX40 agonist ivuxolimab in advanced cancers. The overall study: Aged 23 to 79 with a mean of 60 years, they were under 85% male. Two patients with cutaneous melanoma and one with hepatocellular carcinoma, three in total, showed partial responses.

Overall study results and limits: Clonal expansion in partial responders at 0.1-3.0 mg/kg ranked among the lowest.

The V gene's germline CDR1 is GTSNPN and CDR2 SVGIG (reference sequence). The CDR3 covers 15 residues. Trimming took off 0 bases at V and 4 bases at J, with 10 bases between the two ends. Clones were read by immunoSEQ multiplex PCR, and TCRdb kept only the in-frame ones, dropping some. Of about 61,000 clones in the sample, 86% are singletons; the top ten hold roughly 0.6%. Notes on this clone: Its antigen is undetermined.

The chain employs TRBV30 and TRBJ2-6; D unclear. Here the sequenced sample was CD4+ or CD8+ T cells sorted from blood, taken in a trial of the OX40 agonist ivuxolimab. This sequence was found in an adult with an advanced solid tumor such as melanoma, head and neck, liver or kidney cancer. CDR3 loop: CAWSVGASGANVLTF. CDR3 DNA sequence: TGTGCCTGGAGTGTAGGTGCATCCGGGGCCAACGTCCTGACTTTC.